This T cell receptor beta chain is drawn from a study of T cells in narcolepsy. Study information: Donors had narcolepsy type 1 or type 2, or were healthy controls. General study points: Same-patient CSF and blood CD4+ T cell clonotypes included HCRT-specific and TRIB2-specific autoreactive ones. In some patient and control memory CD4+ samples, autoreactive clones were absent.

As for this clone: Its antigen is undetermined. The CDR3 carries no conserved terminal phenylalanine or tryptophan, so it likely arises from a read error.

The CDR3 has 17 residues. Germline V lookup: CDR1 SEHNR, CDR2 FQNEAQ (reference sequence). V dropped 5 bases and J dropped 3; count of bases not matched to a gene: 15. Method: immunoSEQ multiplex PCR; TCRdb's copy keeps in-frame clones and lacks some. Here the sample spans about 24,000 clones, approximately 89% being singletons. The clonotype comes from a human donor with narcolepsy. Sequenced sample: CD45RA- memory CD4+ T cells from PBMCs. The genes are TRBV7-9 and TRBJ1-2; TRBD1 matches at 7 bases. The CDR3, as DNA: TGTGCCAGCAGCCTTCGGGACAGCAGCCTTCAACACTATGGCTACACCCTC. This encodes CASSLRDSSLQHYGYTL.